This is a list of T cell receptor beta chains from one sample in a study of monozygotic twins with inflammatory bowel disease. TCRdb re-called the 5' RACE reads and catalogs CDR3 proteins one per entry, DNA excluded. The repertoire table contains approximately 400,000 distinct CDR3 sequences. Sample: blood. Receptor source: a human donor with ulcerative colitis or Crohn's disease, or a healthy co-twin of an affected twin (not recorded which). CDR3s include the opening cysteine and the closing phenylalanine or tryptophan. Fields, in order: J gene, V gene, CDR3 protein.

TRBJ1-1 | TRBV12-3/TRBV12-4 | CASSGDETTEAFF
TRBJ1-1 | TRBV20-1 | CSARVAVSAFF
TRBJ2-7 | TRBV27 | CASSSIGTGDYEQYF
TRBJ2-2 | TRBV2 | CASSAREGDTGELFF
TRBJ2-3 | TRBV4-2 | CASRRTSGSSTDTQYF
TRBJ2-1 | TRBV20-1 | CSARRLAEQFF
TRBJ1-3 | TRBV20-1 | CSASSLNTIYF
TRBJ2-1 | TRBV6-5 | CASRGSYNEQFF
TRBJ1-5 | TRBV5-5 | CASSLGDRGNQPQHF
TRBJ2-1 | TRBV27 | CASTQTGVLSAKQFF
TRBJ2-1 | TRBV27 | CASSSPPRLHSYNEQFF
TRBJ2-2 | TRBV19 | CASSTYPTIGELFF
TRBJ1-2 | TRBV20-1 | CSARIREPGSDYGYTF
TRBJ2-1 | TRBV10-3 | CATSRDRGLNEQIF
TRBJ2-7 | TRBV5-4 | CASSSRRTAQYEQYF
TRBJ2-3 | TRBV4-1 | CASSSQAGGRSTDTQYF
TRBJ2-7 | TRBV10-3 | CAISETRRGLGTYEQYF
TRBJ2-7 | TRBV20-1 | CSARGTSYEQYF
TRBJ1-6 | TRBV28 | CASSTWTGANSPLHF
TRBJ2-7 | TRBV14 | CASSQVARHEQYF
TRBJ2-5 | TRBV5-6 | CASSLEGLMETQYF
TRBJ2-1 | TRBV7-2 | CASRRPGGGFYNEQFF
TRBJ2-5 | TRBV18 | CASSPGFAGSYQETQYF
TRBJ2-1 | TRBV18 | CASSPLLDSGEQFF
TRBJ2-1 | TRBV7-9 | CASSFQGVYNEQFF
TRBJ1-2 | TRBV20-1 | CSARDRGRSYGYTF
TRBJ2-1 | TRBV5-1 | CASSLAATSGSYEQFF
TRBJ1-1 | TRBV30 | CAWSASSVTAFF
TRBJ2-2 | TRBV3-1 | CASSQLPTGTGELFF
TRBJ2-3 | TRBV20-1 | CSARESGRAVDTQYF
TRBJ2-5 | TRBV9 | CASSVGLAGETQYF
TRBJ2-1 | TRBV5-1 | CASSLGVLAGGPGFPDEQFF
TRBJ2-7 | TRBV5-1 | CASSAGTGGRYEQYF
TRBJ2-7 | TRBV28 | CASSEGQAGPYEQYF
TRBJ2-1 | TRBV3-1 | CAGSPRTSGGNEQFF
TRBJ2-5 | TRBV7-2 | CASSRDLKETQYF
TRBJ1-2 | TRBV18 | CASSPATQGNYGYTF
TRBJ2-3 | TRBV5-1 | CASSPGGGTDTQYF
TRBJ2-7 | TRBV19 | CASKDYSYEQYF